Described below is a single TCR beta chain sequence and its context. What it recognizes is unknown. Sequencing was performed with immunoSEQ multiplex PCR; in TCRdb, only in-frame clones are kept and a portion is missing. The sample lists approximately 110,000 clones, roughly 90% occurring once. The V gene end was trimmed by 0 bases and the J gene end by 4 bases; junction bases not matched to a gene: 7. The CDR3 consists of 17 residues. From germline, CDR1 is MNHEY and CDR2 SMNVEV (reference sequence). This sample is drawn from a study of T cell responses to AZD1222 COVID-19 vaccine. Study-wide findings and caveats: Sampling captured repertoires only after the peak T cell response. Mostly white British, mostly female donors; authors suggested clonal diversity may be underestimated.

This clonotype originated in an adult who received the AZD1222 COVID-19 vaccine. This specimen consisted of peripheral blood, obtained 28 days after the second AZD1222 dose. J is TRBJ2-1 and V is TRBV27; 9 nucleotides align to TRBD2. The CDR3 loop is CASSLSEREALYNEQFF. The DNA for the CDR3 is TGTGCCAGCAGTTTATCGGAGCGGGAGGCCTTATACAATGAGCAGTTCTTC.